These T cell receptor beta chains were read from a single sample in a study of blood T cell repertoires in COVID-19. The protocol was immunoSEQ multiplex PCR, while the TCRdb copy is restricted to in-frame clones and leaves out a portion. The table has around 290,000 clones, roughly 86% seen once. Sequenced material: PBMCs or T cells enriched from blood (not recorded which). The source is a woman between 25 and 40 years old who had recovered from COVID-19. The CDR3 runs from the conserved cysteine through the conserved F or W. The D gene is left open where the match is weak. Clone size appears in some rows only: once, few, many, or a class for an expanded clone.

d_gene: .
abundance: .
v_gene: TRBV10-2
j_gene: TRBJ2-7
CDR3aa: CATTPSTSSSDEQYF
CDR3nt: TGCGCCACCACCCCCTCAACTAGTTCCAGCGACGAGCAGTACTTC

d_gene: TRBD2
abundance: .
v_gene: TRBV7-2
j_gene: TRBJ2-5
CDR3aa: CASSLGLAGVETQYF
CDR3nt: TGTGCCAGCAGCTTAGGGCTAGCGGGTGTGGAGACCCAGTACTTC

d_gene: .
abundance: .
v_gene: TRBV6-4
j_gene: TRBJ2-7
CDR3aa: CASRTTRRGPYEQYF
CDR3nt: TGTGCCAGCAGAACAACCCGCAGGGGTCCCTACGAGCAGTACTTC

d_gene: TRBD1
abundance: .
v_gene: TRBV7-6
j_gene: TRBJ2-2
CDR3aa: CASSHPAAGGRELFF
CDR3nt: TGTGCCAGCAGTCACCCAGCAGCAGGGGGAAGGGAGCTGTTTTTT

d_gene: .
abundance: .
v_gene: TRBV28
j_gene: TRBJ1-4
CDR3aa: CASRPNTGQRNEKLFF
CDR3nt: TGTGCCAGCAGACCCAACACCGGACAGCGGAATGAAAAACTGTTTTTT

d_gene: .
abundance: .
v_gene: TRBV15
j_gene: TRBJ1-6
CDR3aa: CATSRDIGGSGPLHF
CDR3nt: TGTGCCACCAGCAGAGATATCGGGGGTTCCGGACCCCTCCACTTT

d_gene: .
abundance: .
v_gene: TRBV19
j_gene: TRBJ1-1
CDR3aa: CASRTRGGMNTEAFF
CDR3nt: TGTGCCAGTAGAACCCGCGGGGGCATGAACACTGAAGCTTTCTTT

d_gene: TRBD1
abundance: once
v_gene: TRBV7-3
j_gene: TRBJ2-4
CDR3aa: CASSISRTGYINIQYF
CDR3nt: TGTGCCAGCAGCATTTCCCGGACAGGTTACATAAACATTCAGTACTTC

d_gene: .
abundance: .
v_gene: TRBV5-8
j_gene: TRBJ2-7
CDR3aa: CASSFRGEQYF
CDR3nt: TGTGCCAGCAGCTTTAGGGGCGAGCAGTACTTC

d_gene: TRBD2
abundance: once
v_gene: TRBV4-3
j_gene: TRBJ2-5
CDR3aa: CASSQEYRRGGRETQYF
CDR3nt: TGCGCCAGCAGCCAAGAGTACCGGCGGGGGGGCCGAGAGACCCAGTACTTC

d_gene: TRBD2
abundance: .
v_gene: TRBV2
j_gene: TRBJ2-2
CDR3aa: CASSEEASGSGELFF
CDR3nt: TGTGCCAGCAGTGAAGAGGCTAGCGGGAGCGGGGAGCTGTTTTTT

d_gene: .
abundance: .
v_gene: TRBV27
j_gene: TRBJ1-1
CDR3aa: CASSLYGVTEAFF
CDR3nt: TGTGCCAGCAGTTTATACGGGGTCACTGAAGCTTTCTTT

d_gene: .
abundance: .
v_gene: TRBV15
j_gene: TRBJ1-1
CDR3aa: CATSREALQGPAFF
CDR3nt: TGTGCCACCAGCAGAGAAGCACTACAGGGTCCGGCTTTCTTT

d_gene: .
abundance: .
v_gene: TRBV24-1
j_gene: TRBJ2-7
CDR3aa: CATHKGSPGAREQYF
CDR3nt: TGTGCCACCCATAAGGGGTCCCCGGGAGCGCGGGAGCAGTACTTC

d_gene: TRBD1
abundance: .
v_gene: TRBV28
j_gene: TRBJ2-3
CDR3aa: CAIHRAGQGHTDTQYF
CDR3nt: TGTGCCATACATCGGGCAGGACAGGGGCACACAGATACGCAGTATTTT

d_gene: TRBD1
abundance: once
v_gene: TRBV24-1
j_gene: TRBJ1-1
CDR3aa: CATSDRQGGNTEAFF
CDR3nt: TGTGCCACCAGTGATCGACAGGGGGGGAACACTGAAGCTTTCTTT

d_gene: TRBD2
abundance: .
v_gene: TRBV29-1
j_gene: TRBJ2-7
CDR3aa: CSVADPGGGGAGWEQYF
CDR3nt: TGCAGCGTTGCTGACCCGGGAGGGGGGGGCGCTGGATGGGAGCAGTACTTC

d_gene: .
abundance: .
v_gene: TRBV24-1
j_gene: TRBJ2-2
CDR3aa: CATEALPGELFF
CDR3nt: TGTGCCACCGAGGCCCTTCCGGGGGAGCTGTTTTTT

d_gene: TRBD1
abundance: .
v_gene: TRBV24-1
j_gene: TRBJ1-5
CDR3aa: CATSEPGQGGNQPQHF
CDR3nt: TGTGCCACCAGTGAGCCTGGACAGGGGGGCAATCAGCCCCAGCATTTT

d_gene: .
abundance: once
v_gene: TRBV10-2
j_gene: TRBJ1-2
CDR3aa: CASTGGTHYGYTF
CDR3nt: TGCGCCAGCACCGGGGGGACACATTATGGCTACACCTTC

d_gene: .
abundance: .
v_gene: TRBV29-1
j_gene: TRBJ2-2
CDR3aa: CSAATGTNTGELFF
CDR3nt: TGCAGCGCCGCTACAGGGACGAACACCGGGGAGCTGTTTTTT

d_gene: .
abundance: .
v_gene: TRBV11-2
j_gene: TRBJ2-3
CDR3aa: CASSPSTDTQYF
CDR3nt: TGTGCCAGCAGCCCTAGCACAGATACGCAGTATTTT

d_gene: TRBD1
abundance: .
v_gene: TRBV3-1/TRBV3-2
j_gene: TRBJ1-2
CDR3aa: CASSHSTGRYGYTF
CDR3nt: TGTGCCAGCAGCCATTCGACAGGGCGATACGGCTACACCTTC

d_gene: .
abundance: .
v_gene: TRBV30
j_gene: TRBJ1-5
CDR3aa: CAWGTLAGRMNQPQHF
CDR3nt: TGTGCCTGGGGAACCTTGGCCGGGAGAATGAATCAGCCCCAGCATTTT

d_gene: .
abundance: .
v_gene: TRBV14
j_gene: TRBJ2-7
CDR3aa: CASGTGFHEQYF
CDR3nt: TGTGCCAGCGGCACAGGGTTCCACGAGCAGTACTTC

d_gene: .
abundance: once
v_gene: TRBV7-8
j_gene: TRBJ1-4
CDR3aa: CASSLVGEGATNEKLFF
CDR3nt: TGTGCCAGCAGCTTAGTGGGGGAGGGAGCAACTAATGAAAAACTGTTTTTT

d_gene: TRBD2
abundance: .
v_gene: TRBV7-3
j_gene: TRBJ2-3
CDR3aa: CASSSHRSRGVTDTQYF
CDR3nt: TGTGCCAGCAGCAGTCATCGTTCGCGGGGGGTCACAGATACGCAGTATTTT

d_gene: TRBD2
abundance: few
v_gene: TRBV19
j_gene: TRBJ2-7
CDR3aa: CASTQGLAGGPYEQYF
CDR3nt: TGTGCCAGTACCCAAGGACTAGCGGGAGGGCCCTACGAGCAGTACTTC

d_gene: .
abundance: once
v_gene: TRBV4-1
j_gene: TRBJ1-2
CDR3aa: CASSQEASGGVYYGYTF
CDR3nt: TGCGCCAGCAGCCAAGAAGCCTCTGGGGGCGTTTACTATGGCTACACCTTC

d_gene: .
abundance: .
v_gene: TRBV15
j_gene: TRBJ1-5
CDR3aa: CATRAQGLVHF
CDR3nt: TGTGCCACCAGGGCACAGGGCTTAGTACATTTT

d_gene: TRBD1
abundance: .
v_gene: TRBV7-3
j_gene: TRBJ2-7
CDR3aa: CASSLIPGQGYTSYEQYF
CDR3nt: TGTGCCAGCAGCTTAATTCCCGGACAGGGGTACACCTCCTACGAGCAGTACTTC